This T cell receptor (beta chain) was sequenced during a study of OX40 agonist ivuxolimab in advanced cancers. The overall study: Dose-escalation patients had hepatocellular carcinoma, melanoma, renal cell or head and neck cancer. Prior checkpoint blockade (anti-PD-1, anti-PD-L1 or anti-CTLA-4) was permitted; under 50% had it.

General study findings and limits: Within 6 weeks, CD4+ and CD8+ blood T cells expanded clonally at 0.1 to 3.0 mg/kg.

Remarks on this clone: Its antigen remains unidentified.

Germline V gives CDR1 SGHRS, CDR2 YFSETQ. The CDR3 length is 15 residues. V was cut by 0 bases and J by 2 bases, with 10 bases left in between. The table came from immunoSEQ multiplex PCR; TCRdb's copy has only in-frame clones and leaves some out. The table has around 61,000 clones, approximately 80% seen once. This chain uses TRBV5-1 with TRBJ2-3; D unresolved. The receptor comes from an adult with an advanced solid tumor such as melanoma, head and neck, liver or kidney cancer. Material: CD4+ or CD8+ T cells sorted from blood, obtained in a trial of the OX40 agonist ivuxolimab. This chain's CDR3 is CASSLALRPTDTQYF. The CDR3 region has the DNA TGCGCCAGCAGCTTGGCACTGCGCCCCACAGATACGCAGTATTTT.